The 17 T cell receptor beta chains in this list originate from one sample, sequenced in a study of T cells in Graves' hyperthyroidism and ophthalmopathy (dated by TCRdb to between 2017 and 2020). Receptor libraries were prepared by multiplex PCR. The sample was run on an Illumina HiSeq 2000. Amplification of TCR beta CDR3 regions was carried out from RNA transcripts. The TCR CDR3 was subjected to a first round of RT-PCR using the HTBI primer set and the Qiagen OneStep RT-PCR kit. TCRdb applied fastp at Q25 and MiXCR to the public reads, then kept only in-frame beta chains. When rows share a CDR3 protein, they turn into one entry using the most common DNA and genes. Within this sample are around 690,000 distinct CDR3 sequences, with less than 25% of them counted one time only. Together, the top ten hold 34% of the sample. Sequenced material: blood. The receptors stem from a man younger than 45 with Graves' ophthalmopathy.

This clonotype was counted a few times. The chain employs TRBV11-2 and TRBJ1-2, with D possibly matching TRBD1 (5 bases). CDR1 is SGHAT, CDR2 FQNNGV, per germline. This CDR3 spans 16 amino acids. V dropped 1 base and J dropped 4 bases, with 16 bases sitting between them. The CDR3 DNA sequence: TGTGCCAGCAGCTTAGTCGCGGAGGGGCGCCCCTATGGCTACACCTTC. This sequence encodes CASSLVAEGRPYGYTF.

This clonotype was observed many times. The chain has TRBV11-2 and TRBJ2-1, with 7 bases fitting TRBD2. V shed 5 bases, J shed 9 bases, and the junction held 19 bases outside the gene matches. CDR1 and CDR2 (germline): SGHAT, FQNNGV. This CDR3 region has 17 residues. The CDR3 reads CASSPGGYSGLGVEQFF. In DNA, the CDR3 is TGTGCCAGCAGCCCAGGTGGATATAGCGGGTTAGGGGTTGAGCAGTTCTTC.

This clonotype was counted many times. The chain joins TRBV28 to TRBJ2-3; 7 bases agree with TRBD2. CDR1 MDHEN and CDR2 SYDVKM come from the germline V gene. The CDR3 loop spans 17 amino acids. Unmatched junction bases numbered 12, after V lost 2 bases and J lost 4 bases. The CDR3 DNA sequence: TGTGCCAGCAGTTTAAGTCCCGGCGGGGGTTCCTCAGATACGCAGTATTTT. Protein product: CASSLSPGGGSSDTQYF. The whole variable domain, remainder taken from reference TRBV28 and TRBJ2-3, is DVKVTQSSRYLVKRTGEKVFLECVQDMDHENMFWYRQDPGLGLRLIYFSYDVKMKEKGDIPEGYSVSREKKERFSLILESASTNQTSMYLCASSLSPGGGSSDTQYFGPGTRLTVL.

This clonotype was found a few times. The chain couples TRBV10-3 to TRBJ2-1; D gene ambiguous. V was pared by 0 bases and J by 5 bases, with 14 bases between. The length of the CDR3 is 16 residues. Per the germline V gene, CDR1 is ENHRY and CDR2 is SYGVKD. The CDR3 reads CAISESWKELHNEQFF. The CDR3 DNA reads TGTGCCATCAGTGAGTCGTGGAAGGAACTACACAATGAGCAGTTCTTC.

This chain uses TRBV7-6 with TRBJ2-7; a weak D match, TRBD2 (5 bases). This CDR3 is 17 amino acids long. Trimming pared 0 bases from V and 3 bases from J, leaving 18 bases between. CDR1 is SGHVS, CDR2 FNYEAQ, per germline. CDR3 in DNA: TGTGCCAGCAGCTTAGCAGCGGAAGCGAGTGTCTTCTACGAGCAGTACTTC. Translating it yields CASSLAAEASVFYEQYF.

This rearrangement joins TRBV2 to TRBJ2-2, with D possibly TRBD2 on 6 matching bases. Between the trimmed V and J ends, which lost 4 bases and 1 base, there was a span of 7 bases. The CDR3 contains 14 residues. From germline, CDR1 is SNHLY and CDR2 FYNNEI. The CDR3 sequence is CASSVRENTGELFF. CDR3 in DNA: TGTGCCAGCAGTGTGCGGGAGAACACCGGGGAGCTGTTTTTT.

This clonotype has a count of ten or more. The chain couples TRBV29-1 to TRBJ2-5; no definite D call. The CDR3 has 15 residues. Trimming pared 7 bases from V and 5 bases from J, leaving 23 bases between. In germline, CDR1 is SQVTM, CDR2 ANQGSEA. The DNA of the CDR3 is TGCAGCGCAGCTCCACGGCTGCTGGGCCGGGAGACCCAGTACTTC. Amino acids: CSAAPRLLGRETQYF.

The genes are TRBV29-1 and TRBJ2-1; TRBD2 matches at 12 bases. The CDR3 runs to 14 residues. Trimming at V came to 5 bases and at J to 7 bases, leaving 6 bases not matched to a gene. Looked up from germline, CDR1 is SQVTM and CDR2 is ANQGSEA. The CDR3 sequence: CSVRLAGVMNEQFF. The CDR3 region has the DNA TGCAGCGTTCGACTAGCGGGAGTGATGAATGAGCAGTTCTTC.

The genes are TRBV7-9 and TRBJ2-7; maybe TRBD1 (6 bases). V lost 2 bases and J lost 3, with 11 bases in between. The CDR3 extends over 14 amino acids. Looked up from germline, CDR1 is SEHNR and CDR2 is FQNEAQ (reference sequence). This chain's CDR3 is CASSLRGWGYEQYF. CDR3 coding DNA: TGTGCCAGCAGCTTAAGGGGGTGGGGCTACGAGCAGTACTTC.

J is TRBJ2-1 and V is TRBV9, with TRBD2 identical over 7 bases. This CDR3 has 15 amino acids. V dropped 2 bases and J dropped 3; count of bases not matched to a gene: 5. In germline, CDR1 is SGDLS, CDR2 YYNGEE. CDR3 loop: CASSVLGLVYNEQFF. The CDR3 DNA reads TGTGCCAGCAGCGTCTTAGGACTAGTCTACAATGAGCAGTTCTTC. Based on the CDR3 plus reference TRBV9 and TRBJ2-1, the full variable domain is DSGVTQTPKHLITATGQRVTLRCSPRSGDLSVYWYQQSLDQGLQFLIQYYNGEERAKGNILERFSAQQFPDLHSELNLSSLELGDSALYFCASSVLGLVYNEQFFGPGTRLTVL.

V is TRBV12-3 or TRBV12-4 and J is TRBJ1-3; 10 nucleotides match TRBD1. The CDR3 loop spans 16 amino acids. Losses at the gene ends were 5 bases for V and 2 bases for J; bases not matched to a gene: 6. In DNA, the CDR3 is TGTGCCAGCAGTCAGCGACAGGGGGCGCCTGGAAACACCATATATTTT. It is translated as CASSQRQGAPGNTIYF.

The table lists this clonotype with a few counts. CDR3 in DNA: TGTGCCAGCAGCCTGACCCCGGGACAGAAACATTTT. Amino acids: CASSLTPGQKHF. The genes are TRBV7-2 and TRBJ1-5, with 7 positions matching TRBD1. Germline V gene lookup returns CDR1 SGHTA and CDR2 FQGNSA. The length of the CDR3 is 12 residues. V shed 5 bases, J shed 16 bases, and the junction held 11 bases outside the gene matches.

Many counts were recorded for this clonotype. This chain links TRBV7-2 with TRBJ1-5, with TRBD1 as a possible D gene (5 bases). The V end was cut by 2 bases, the J end by 3 bases, with 11 bases between. There are 15 residues in the CDR3. Germline V gene sequence: CDR1 SGHTA, CDR2 FQGNSA. CDR3 nucleotide sequence: TGTGCCAGCAGCTTAATAGGGGCTCCCAATCAGCCCCAGCATTTT. Translated: CASSLIGAPNQPQHF.

V usage is TRBV5-5 and J usage is TRBJ2-1, with D possibly TRBD1 on 6 matching bases. The germline CDR1 and CDR2 sequences are SGHKS and YYEKEE (reference sequence). Trimming took 7 bases from V and 5 from J, leaving 13 bases between them. The CDR3 is 13 amino acids. Here the CDR3 DNA reads TGTGCCAGCTCCCCGACAGGAGACAATGAGCAGTTCTTC. This encodes CASSPTGDNEQFF.

V and J are TRBV11-2 and TRBJ2-2; D might be TRBD1 (6 bases). V lost 1 base and J lost 6, with 24 bases in between. There are 19 residues in the CDR3. CDR1 SGHAT and CDR2 FQNNGV come from the germline V gene. In nucleotides, the CDR3 is TGTGCCAGCAGCTTAGTTTACAGTCTGACAGGAGCGATTGCCGGGGAGCTGTTTTTT. Protein sequence: CASSLVYSLTGAIAGELFF.

This clonotype was seen a single time. This chain uses TRBV29-1 with TRBJ1-1, with no clear D. Between the trimmed V and J ends, which lost 5 bases and 0 bases, there was a span of 10 bases. The CDR3 runs to 13 residues. Germline V gene lookup returns CDR1 SQVTM and CDR2 ANQGSEA. The CDR3 region has the DNA TGCAGCGTTCTAATTCAGATGAACACTGAAGCTTTCTTT. As protein: CSVLIQMNTEAFF.

As concerns this clonotype: Given a much more abundant clone one base away, this may be a read error. The CDR3 protein is CRARDMEGFSYEQYF. In nucleotides, the CDR3 is TGCAGGGCTAGAGATATGGAGGGATTCTCCTACGAGCAGTACTTC. The rearrangement joins TRBV20-1 to TRBJ2-7; a possible D gene is TRBD2 (6 bases). CDR3 length equals 15 residues. Germline V gene sequence: CDR1 DFQATT, CDR2 SNEGSKA (reference sequence).